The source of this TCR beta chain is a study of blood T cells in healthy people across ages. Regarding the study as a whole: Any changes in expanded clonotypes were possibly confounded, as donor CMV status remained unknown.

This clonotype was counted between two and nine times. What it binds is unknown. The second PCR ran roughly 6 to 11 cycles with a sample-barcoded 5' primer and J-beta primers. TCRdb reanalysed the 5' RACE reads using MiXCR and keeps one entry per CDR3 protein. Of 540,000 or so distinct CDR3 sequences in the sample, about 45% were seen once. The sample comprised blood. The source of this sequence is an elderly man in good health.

The CDR3 bases are TGCAGTGCTAGAGACCGGCGGGATACGCAGTATTTT. Amino acids: CSARDRRDTQYF. The gene calls are TRBV20-1 and TRBJ2-3; D is unresolved. Germline V CDR1 and CDR2: DFQATT, SNEGSKA (reference sequence). The CDR3 is 12 amino acids. V was shortened by 0 bases and J by 6 bases, with 7 bases between the two germline ends.